Sequencing of this T cell receptor (beta chain) was carried out in a study of T cells after somatic rescue of genetic block. TCRdb keeps only in-frame clones here, not all; method: immunoSEQ multiplex PCR. The sample has tens of thousands of clones; 75% to 90% are singletons. The sequence derives from a woman aged 18-29 years. Sequencing input: peripheral blood mononuclear cells (PBMCs).

For the CDR3, the DNA is TGTGCCAGCAGCTTAGCGCCGTATCAGCCCCAGCATTTT. Its protein product is CASSLAPYQPQHF. The chain joins TRBV7-2 to TRBJ1-5; D is unclear. CDR3 length equals 13 residues. The V gene's germline CDR1 is SGHTA and CDR2 FQGNSA. V lost 0 bases to trimming and J lost 5 bases, with 5 bases between them.